Sequencing of this TCR beta chain was carried out in a study of beta chain features in type 1 diabetes. As for this clone: The antigen remains unidentified.

The study reverse transcribed the entire isolated RNA, so it sequenced expressed TCRB transcripts. Clones were read by immunoSEQ multiplex PCR, and TCRdb kept only the in-frame ones, dropping some. This repertoire shows 550,000 to 850,000 clones, around 15% found once; its top ten account for about 0.02%. Overall study results and limits: Shortening that was moderate but significant affected the TCRB CDR3s of Type 1 diabetes patients in all four CD4+ subsets.

CDR1 is DFQATT, CDR2 SNEGSKA, per germline (reference sequence). The CDR3 totals 11 residues. V lost 6 bases and J lost 4, with 7 bases in between. Sequenced: naive CD4+ T cells from blood. The sequence derives from a man aged 18 to 30 with type 1 diabetes. The rearrangement links TRBV20-1 to TRBJ2-1; D is uncertain. The CDR3 nucleotides read TGCAGTGCACAGCCGTACAATGAGCAGTTCTTC. This encodes CSAQPYNEQFF.